This T cell receptor beta chain was profiled in a study of blood T cell repertoires in COVID-19. Study information: The origin of the acute and convalescent COVID-19 samples was the United States, Italy and Spain.

The CDR3 contains 13 residues. Between the trimmed V and J ends, which lost 0 bases and 5 bases, there was a span of 8 bases. From germline, CDR1 is MNHEY and CDR2 SVGAGI. In the source study's methods: Scientists estimated how many nucleated cells there were by amplifying reference gene primers. Profiled with immunoSEQ multiplex PCR; TCRdb holds only in-frame clones, not every one. That table gives V, J and clone size, and the DNA gave D and trimming. The sample has approximately 230,000 clones; almost 90% are singletons. The TCR was taken from a woman in her forties or fifties with acute COVID-19. Sequencing was done on a sample of PBMCs or T cells enriched from blood (not recorded which). The rearrangement joins TRBV6-5 to TRBJ2-7, with D possibly being TRBD2 (5 bases). CDR3 in DNA: TGTGCCAGCAGTTACTCGACCGGGAACGAGCAGTACTTC. Translation: CASSYSTGNEQYF.